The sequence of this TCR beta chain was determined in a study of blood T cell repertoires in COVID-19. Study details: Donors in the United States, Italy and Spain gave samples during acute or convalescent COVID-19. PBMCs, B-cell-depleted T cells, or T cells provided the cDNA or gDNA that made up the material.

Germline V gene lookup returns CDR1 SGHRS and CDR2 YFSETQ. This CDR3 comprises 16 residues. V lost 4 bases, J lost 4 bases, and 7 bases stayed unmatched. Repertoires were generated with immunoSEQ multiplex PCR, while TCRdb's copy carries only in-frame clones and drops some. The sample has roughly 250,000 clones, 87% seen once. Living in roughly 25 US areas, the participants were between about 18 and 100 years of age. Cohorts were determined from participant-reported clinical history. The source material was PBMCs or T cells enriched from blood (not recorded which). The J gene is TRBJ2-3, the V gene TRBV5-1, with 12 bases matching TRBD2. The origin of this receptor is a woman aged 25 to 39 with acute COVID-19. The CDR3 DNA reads TGCGCCAGCAGCCCGACTAGCGGGGGAGCCCCAGATACGCAGTATTTT. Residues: CASSPTSGGAPDTQYF.